These T cell receptor beta chains were read from a single sample in a study of control samples from healthy donors and cancer patients. Only in-frame clones appear in the TCRdb table, and some are missing; sequencing was by immunoSEQ multiplex PCR. The repertoire has around 120,000 clones, about 89% of them found once; the top ten carry almost 8%. Sequenced input: blood. The receptors originated from a woman aged 18 to 35 in good health. Each CDR3 is given with its conserved first and last residue. The D gene is left open where the match is weak. A clone size is listed for some rows: how often the clone was seen (once, few, many), or a class if it is expanded.

D	size	V	J	DNA	CDR3
NA	NA	TRBV30	TRBJ1-1	TGTGCCTGGAGTGTAAGCCAGGGTTTAAGGACTGAAGCTTTCTTT	CAWSVSQGLRTEAFF
NA	NA	TRBV13	TRBJ1-1	TGTGCCAGCAGCTTAATAGTGAACACTGAAGCTTTCTTT	CASSLIVNTEAFF
NA	NA	TRBV7-2	TRBJ2-4	TGTGCCAGCAGCCTCGGATCGCAAAACATTCAGTACTTC	CASSLGSQNIQYF
NA	NA	TRBV19	TRBJ1-2	TGTGCCAGTAGCTCTAGGCCCGGGCAACCTGGGGTCACGGGCTATGGCTACACCTTC	CASSSRPGQPGVTGYGYTF
NA	NA	TRBV4-3	TRBJ2-3	TGCGCCAGCAGCCAAGAAGGCAAAGATACGCAGTATTTT	CASSQEGKDTQYF
NA	NA	TRBV2	TRBJ1-1	TGTGCCAGCAGGGGAGGCAGGCTGAACACTGAAGCTTTCTTT	CASRGGRLNTEAFF
NA	NA	TRBV7-8	TRBJ1-4	TGTGCCAGCAGCTTCCCGAATGAAAAACTGTTTTTT	CASSFPNEKLFF
TRBD2	NA	TRBV19	TRBJ2-3	TGTGCCAGTAGTAGCCCGGGGGGTACAGATACGCAGTATTTT	CASSSPGGTDTQYF
NA	NA	TRBV7-2	TRBJ2-7	TGTGCCAGCAGCTTAACTTCTCTGGGGGCGGTCGAATACGAGCAGTACTTC	CASSLTSLGAVEYEQYF
NA	NA	TRBV19	TRBJ1-5	TGTGCCAGTAGTATGGGGATTAGCAATCAGCCCCAGCATTTT	CASSMGISNQPQHF
TRBD2	NA	TRBV13	TRBJ2-3	TGTGCCAGCAGCTTCAGCGGGAGTCCTCGCTCGGATACGCAGTATTTT	CASSFSGSPRSDTQYF
TRBD1	NA	TRBV19	TRBJ1-1	TGTGCCAGTATGGGACAGGTGAACACTGAAGCTTTCTTT	CASMGQVNTEAFF
NA	NA	TRBV6-6	TRBJ1-1	TGTGCCAGCAGTTATCGAACCACCCGGGGCACTGAAGCTTTCTTT	CASSYRTTRGTEAFF
TRBD2	NA	TRBV11-1	TRBJ2-1	TGTGCCAGCAGTCTAATCGGGACTAGCGGGGCGGATGAGCAGTTCTTC	CASSLIGTSGADEQFF
TRBD2	NA	TRBV6-5	TRBJ2-1	TGTGCCAGCAGTCGGCCGGGAGGGCCGAACAATGAGCAGTTCTTC	CASSRPGGPNNEQFF
NA	NA	TRBV15	TRBJ2-5	TGTGCCACCAGCAGAGATCGGCGCCCCCAAGAGACCCAGTACTTC	CATSRDRRPQETQYF
NA	NA	TRBV5-1	TRBJ2-1	TGCGCCAGCAGCTTGGACAGGCCCTCCTACAATGAGCAGTTCTTC	CASSLDRPSYNEQFF
TRBD1	NA	TRBV27	TRBJ2-3	TGTGCCAGCAGGGGAAGACAGGGGCCCACAGATACGCAGTATTTT	CASRGRQGPTDTQYF
NA	NA	TRBV5-1	TRBJ2-3	TGCGCCAGCAGCTTGGAAGGGGGCACAGATACGCAGTATTTT	CASSLEGGTDTQYF
TRBD2	NA	TRBV7-2	TRBJ2-3	TGTGCCAGCAGCCCCACTAGCGGCACAGATACGCAGTATTTT	CASSPTSGTDTQYF
TRBD2	few	TRBV5-6	TRBJ2-1	TGTGCCAGCAGCTATCACGGACTAGCCTCCTACAATGAGCAGTTCTTC	CASSYHGLASYNEQFF
NA	NA	TRBV6-5	TRBJ1-2	TGTGCCAGCACCGTAACAGGGATGAATAACTATGGCTACACCTTC	CASTVTGMNNYGYTF
NA	NA	TRBV5-4	TRBJ1-1	TGTGCCAGCAGCTTGGCCGGGGGGCGGGGGAACACTGAAGCTTTCTTT	CASSLAGGRGNTEAFF
TRBD2	NA	TRBV5-4	TRBJ2-7	TGTGCCAGCAGCAGGACCCAGGGAGGGTCCTACGAGCAGTACTTC	CASSRTQGGSYEQYF
TRBD2	NA	TRBV5-1	TRBJ2-3	TGCGCCAGCAGCTTGTATATAGCGGGAGGCACAGATACGCAGTATTTT	CASSLYIAGGTDTQYF
NA	NA	TRBV21-1	TRBJ2-7	TGTGCCAGCAGCAAAGGACAGGGGGCCTACGAGCAGTACTTC	CASSKGQGAYEQYF
NA	once	TRBV9	TRBJ2-5	TGTGCCAGCAGCTCTATGGGACTTAAAGAGACCCAGTACTTC	CASSSMGLKETQYF
NA	NA	TRBV6-5	TRBJ2-2	TGTGCCAGCAGGTCAGGAGTAGCCACCGGGGAGCTGTTTTTT	CASRSGVATGELFF
NA	NA	TRBV7-2	TRBJ2-7	TGTGCCAGCAGCTTCTATTACGAGCAGTACTTC	CASSFYYEQYF
NA	NA	TRBV6-5	TRBJ2-7	TGTGCCAGCAGCTTGTACGAGCAGTACTTC	CASSLYEQYF
NA	NA	TRBV5-5	TRBJ1-2	TGTGCCAGCAGTTTCGACAGAAACTATGGCTACACCTTC	CASSFDRNYGYTF
NA	NA	TRBV10-3	TRBJ2-1	TGTGCCATCAGTGAGGTGGGGGATGAGCAGTTCTTC	CAISEVGDEQFF
NA	NA	TRBV13	TRBJ1-2	TGTGCCAGCAGCTTCCTGGCCTATGGCTACACCTTC	CASSFLAYGYTF
TRBD2	NA	TRBV24-1	TRBJ2-3	TGTGCCACCAGTGGGTCCACTAGCGGGGGGCAGAGCACAGATACGCAGTATTTT	CATSGSTSGGQSTDTQYF
NA	NA	TRBV10-2	TRBJ2-5	TGCGCCAGCAGTGATTGGGCGGCAGGGGCGAAGACCCAGTACTTC	CASSDWAAGAKTQYF
TRBD2	once	TRBV7-2	TRBJ2-3	TGTGCCAGCAGCTTAGATGGACTAGCTTCAAGCACAGATACGCAGTATTTT	CASSLDGLASSTDTQYF
NA	NA	TRBV14	TRBJ2-5	TGTGCCAGCAGCCAAATTATGGGGCCCCAAGAGACCCAGTACTTC	CASSQIMGPQETQYF
TRBD1	NA	TRBV5-1	TRBJ1-2	TGCGCCAGCAGCTTGGCCGGGAACGAGGGGGCGCTGGGAATTGGCTACACCTTC	CASSLAGNEGALGIGYTF
NA	NA	TRBV7-3	TRBJ2-1	TGTGCCAGCAGCTTAACGGCGTCCTACAATGAGCAGTTCTTC	CASSLTASYNEQFF
NA	once	TRBV4-3	TRBJ2-2	TGCGCCAGCAGCCAAGGGGGGGCGGCGGGCACCGGGGAGCTGTTTTTT	CASSQGGAAGTGELFF
NA	NA	TRBV6-4	TRBJ2-2	TGTGCCAGCAGTGAACGGCCTACCGGGGAGCTGTTTTTT	CASSERPTGELFF
TRBD2	NA	TRBV5-1	TRBJ2-1	TGCGCCAGCAGCCCTGGACTAGCGGGGGTTAGCTCCTACAATGAGCAGTTCTTC	CASSPGLAGVSSYNEQFF
NA	NA	TRBV7-2	TRBJ2-1	TGTGCCAGCAGCTTAGGGGGCGGAGTCTCCTACAATGAGCAGTTCTTC	CASSLGGGVSYNEQFF
TRBD1	NA	TRBV24-1	TRBJ1-1	TGTGCCACCGCAAACAGGGGGCGAAACACTGAAGCTTTCTTT	CATANRGRNTEAFF
NA	NA	TRBV7-2	TRBJ1-2	TGTGCCAGCAGCTTAAGGGAAGGTTTAAACTATGGCTACACCTTC	CASSLREGLNYGYTF
NA	NA	TRBV27	TRBJ1-5	TGTGCCAGCAGTCTCTACAGGGATGGCAATCAGCCCCAGCATTTT	CASSLYRDGNQPQHF
NA	NA	TRBV28	TRBJ1-2	TGTGCCAGCAGTCGGGTCTATGGCTACACCTTC	CASSRVYGYTF
NA	NA	TRBV24-1	TRBJ2-5	TGTGCCACCAGTGACGGCACGGCGGACCGAGAGGAGACCCAGTACTTC	CATSDGTADREETQYF
NA	NA	TRBV29-1	TRBJ2-5	TGCAGCGTTGAAGATCAAGGGTTGGTCCAAGAGACCCAGTACTTC	CSVEDQGLVQETQYF
NA	NA	TRBV30	TRBJ2-1	TGTGCCTGGAGTGGGGACGGGGATGAGCAGTTCTTC	CAWSGDGDEQFF
NA	once	TRBV20-1	TRBJ2-1	TGCAGTGCTAGTCGGTACAATGAGCAGTTCTTC	CSASRYNEQFF
NA	NA	TRBV3-1/TRBV3-2	TRBJ1-5	TGTGCCAGCAGCCAGGGCGGTGTTGGCAATCAGCCCCAGCATTTT	CASSQGGVGNQPQHF
NA	once	TRBV28	TRBJ2-7	TGTGCCAGCAGTTTAAATTGGGACTGGGTAGGCTACGAGCAGTACTTC	CASSLNWDWVGYEQYF